The 21 T cell receptor beta chains presented below share a single source sample, sequenced in a study of T cell repertoires in cytomegalovirus infection. TCRdb fed the reads into MiXCR, producing one record per CDR3 protein. The sample shows nearly 450,000 distinct CDR3 sequences, about a third of them seen only once. The sequenced material came from PBMCs. The receptors come from a human donor in good health (CMV status not recorded). Some clones in this sample may be carry-over from other donors' samples.

V and J are TRBV7-9 and TRBJ2-7, with 9 bases that match TRBD1. V shed 6 bases, J shed 2 bases, and the junction held 14 bases outside the gene matches. The CDR3 totals 17 residues. Germline V lookup: CDR1 SEHNR, CDR2 FQNEAQ (reference sequence). The CDR3 loop is CASSSPLPGQGPYEQYF. As DNA, the CDR3 is TGTGCCAGCAGTTCTCCGCTTCCGGGACAGGGTCCCTACGAGCAGTACTTC.

Here the CDR3 DNA reads TGTGCCAGCAGCCCTTCGGGGGGCCCTTTTGAAGAGACCCAGTACTTC. This sequence encodes CASSPSGGPFEETQYF. The gene calls are TRBV27 and TRBJ2-5; D possibly corresponds to TRBD2 (7 bases). Germline assignment: CDR1 MNHEY and CDR2 SMNVEV (reference sequence). The CDR3 is 16 amino acids. The V end lost 6 bases, the J end lost 3 bases, and 20 bases lay between the germline ends.

V usage is TRBV10-3 and J usage is TRBJ2-3, with D perhaps matching TRBD1 (6 bases). CDR3 length: 14 residues. CDR1 is ENHRY and CDR2 is SYGVKD in the germline V gene. Trimming shortened V by 4 bases and J by 0 bases, and 8 bases separated the two germline ends. CDR3 in DNA: TGTGCCATCAGTGTTACAGGGAGCACAGATACGCAGTATTTT. This encodes CAISVTGSTDTQYF.

This clonotype has ten or more counts. One end of the junction varies from germline; a read error may be responsible. This chain connects TRBV7-2 to TRBJ1-2, with D perhaps TRBD1 (5 bases). Germline V lookup: CDR1 SGHTA, CDR2 FQGNSA. The CDR3 is made up of 16 amino acids. The CDR3 DNA is TGTGCCAGCAGCTCCCAGGACAACCCCGGGGGGTATGGCCACACCTTC. Protein product: CASSSQDNPGGYGHTF.

Ten or more counts support this clonotype. V and J are TRBV7-8 and TRBJ2-5; D unclear. Germline V gene lookup returns CDR1 SGHVS and CDR2 FQNEAQ. The V end was cut by 7 bases, the J end by 4 bases, with 13 bases between. CDR3 length: 13 amino acids. CDR3 sequence: CASNSFSPETQYF. CDR3 in DNA: TGTGCCAGCAATAGTTTCTCCCCAGAGACCCAGTACTTC.

About this clonotype itself: At one boundary the junction diverges from the germline segment, which might be a read error. V and J are TRBV11-2 and TRBJ1-3; D is possibly TRBD1 (5 bases). Germline values: CDR1 SGHAT, CDR2 FQNNGV. The CDR3 spans 13 residues. CDR3 in amino acids: CASSLAPGTPPDF. The CDR3 DNA sequence: TGTGCCAGCAGCTTAGCTCCCGGGACGCCGCCGGATTTT.

This clonotype was picked up many times. The V and J genes are TRBV7-2 and TRBJ1-2; tentative D call: TRBD1 (6 bases). The V gene's germline CDR1 is SGHTA and CDR2 FQGNSA. Trimming pared 5 bases from V and 3 bases from J, leaving 28 bases between. This CDR3 comprises 19 residues. This chain's CDR3 is CASSPITWDIAGIYYGYTF. The CDR3 DNA follows: TGTGCCAGCAGCCCTATTACGTGGGACATTGCGGGCATCTACTATGGCTACACCTTC.

This clonotype was counted only a few times. This chain connects TRBV7-3 to TRBJ2-7; either TRBD1 or TRBD2 may supply D (5 bases each). Germline V gene sequence: CDR1 SGHTA, CDR2 FQGTGA. V was shortened by 1 base and J by 4 bases, with 11 bases between the two germline ends. CDR3 length: 14 residues. This CDR3 is CASSLSGTEYEQYF. The CDR3 region has the DNA TGTGCCAGCAGCTTAAGTGGGACCGAATACGAGCAGTACTTC.

This clonotype has a handful of counts. V is TRBV5-1 and J is TRBJ1-1; TRBD1 aligns across 7 bases. CDR1 SGHRS and CDR2 YFSETQ come from the germline V gene. The CDR3 covers 13 residues. V shed 4 bases, J shed 10 bases, and the junction held 10 bases outside the gene matches. CDR3 DNA sequence: TGCGCCAGCAGCCAACACAGGGGCCCAGGAGCTTTCTTT. Translating gives CASSQHRGPGAFF.

V gene TRBV18 combines with J gene TRBJ1-1; unclear D gene. CDR1 is KGHSH and CDR2 is LQKENI in the germline V gene. The length of the CDR3 is 13 residues. The germline V and J ends were trimmed by 5 bases and 6 bases, with 13 bases remaining between them. The CDR3 spells CASSSTGRPEAFF. The CDR3 bases are TGTGCCAGCTCATCCACCGGGAGACCTGAAGCTTTCTTT.

The chain uses TRBV5-4 and TRBJ2-1; 10 positions match TRBD2. Unmatched junction bases numbered 8, after V lost 4 bases and J lost 4 bases. Looked up from germline, CDR1 is SGHNT and CDR2 is YYREEE (reference sequence). The CDR3 sequence is 16 residues long. CDR3 DNA sequence: TGTGCCAGCAGCCGAAGCGGGGGGGCCAGGTACAATGAGCAGTTCTTC. This encodes CASSRSGGARYNEQFF. The complete variable domain, with remaining parts taken from reference TRBV5-4 and TRBJ2-1, reads ETGVTQSPTHLIKTRGQQVTLRCSSQSGHNTVSWYQQALGQGPQFIFQYYREEENGRGNFPPRFSGLQFPNYSSELNVNALELDDSALYLCASSRSGGARYNEQFFGPGTRLTVL.

There are a few counts of this clonotype. The chain uses TRBV5-4 and TRBJ1-2, with 8 bases aligning to TRBD1. Trimming at V came to 4 bases and at J to 8 bases, leaving 10 bases not matched to a gene. There are 14 residues in the CDR3. Germline V gene sequence: CDR1 SGHNT, CDR2 YYREEE (reference sequence). CDR3 sequence (DNA): TGTGCCAGCAGCCTACCGGGACAGGAGGGAGGCTACACCTTC. Amino acids: CASSLPGQEGGYTF. The whole variable domain, remainder taken from reference TRBV5-4 and TRBJ1-2, is ETGVTQSPTHLIKTRGQQVTLRCSSQSGHNTVSWYQQALGQGPQFIFQYYREEENGRGNFPPRFSGLQFPNYSSELNVNALELDDSALYLCASSLPGQEGGYTFGSGTRLTVV.

The sample holds many counts of this clonotype. CDR3 nucleotide sequence: TGTGCCAGCAGCACCTGGACAGGGGGTGGAAAGACCCAGTACTTC. This codes for CASSTWTGGGKTQYF. The rearrangement uses TRBV7-2 and TRBJ2-5, with 10 bases lining up with TRBD1. The germline CDR1 and CDR2 sequences are SGHTA and FQGNSA. Trimming took 5 bases from V and 6 from J; bases not matched to a gene: 9. The CDR3 is made up of 15 amino acids.

To note about this clonotype: A much larger clone lies one base from this, so it may be a read error. This chain uses TRBV6-2 or TRBV6-3 with TRBJ2-5, with 7 nucleotides matching TRBD2. The junction had 12 bases not matched to a gene; V was cut back by 3 bases and J by 2 bases. CDR1 and CDR2 from the germline V gene are MNHEY and SVGEGT. The CDR3 runs to 17 residues. This CDR3 is CASSYFYGREEQETQYF. CDR3 bases: TGTGCCAGCAGTTATTTTTATGGGAGGGAAGAGCAAGAGACCCAGTACTTC.

Worth noting for this clonotype: A read error may be the cause here, since a much bigger clone is one base away. The chain links TRBV7-2 to TRBJ2-5; the D is unclear. Germline V gives CDR1 SGHTA, CDR2 FQGNSA. CDR3 length: 14 residues. Trimming pared 5 bases from V and 9 bases from J, leaving 19 bases between. CDR3 DNA: TGTGCCAGCAGCCAACGATCGACGCCTCCATCCCAGTACTTC. Residues: CASSQRSTPPSQYF.

Only a few counts were recorded for this clonotype. This sequence joins TRBV20-1 and TRBJ1-1, with a tentative D call TRBD1 (5 bases). Trimming stripped 1 base from V and 10 bases from J, with 31 bases between. In germline, CDR1 is DFQATT, CDR2 SNEGSKA (reference sequence). This CDR3 is 18 amino acids long. As DNA, the CDR3 is TGCAGTGCTAGAGTACCCCGACAGAGACCGAAAGAGATAGGGGTAGCTTTCTTT. Translation gives CSARVPRQRPKEIGVAFF.

This clonotype was observed a handful of times. The chain combines TRBV4-1 with TRBJ2-5; the match to TRBD2 covers 15 bases. Unmatched junction bases numbered 6, after V lost 5 bases and J lost 5 bases. The CDR3 sequence is 16 residues long. Germline values: CDR1 MGHRA, CDR2 YSYEKL. The CDR3 region is CASSAGLAGGLETQYF. The CDR3 bases are TGCGCCAGCAGCGCCGGACTAGCGGGGGGGCTGGAGACCCAGTACTTC.

In this sample, this clonotype turned up many times. This chain links TRBV25-1 with TRBJ1-3, with a weak D call TRBD1 (5 bases). V lost 3 bases and J 4 bases, leaving 13 bases between the germline ends. CDR3 length: 15 residues. Germline CDR1 and CDR2: MGHDK and SYGVNS. The CDR3 nucleotides are TGTGCCAGCAGTGAGCCCCCTACAGGAGGAAACACCATATATTTT. Translation gives CASSEPPTGGNTIYF.

The gene calls are TRBV20-1 and TRBJ1-5, with D perhaps TRBD1 (5 bases). CDR3 length: 16 residues. V was shortened by 1 base and J by 1 base, with 14 bases between the two germline ends. Per germline, CDR1 DFQATT and CDR2 SNEGSKA (reference sequence). CDR3 in amino acids: CSARAPPGQSNQPQHF. In DNA form, the CDR3 reads TGCAGTGCTAGAGCCCCGCCGGGGCAGAGCAATCAGCCCCAGCATTTT.

The table lists this clonotype with many counts. The V gene is TRBV7-2, the J gene TRBJ2-7; maybe TRBD1 (5 bases). Trimming stripped 2 bases from V and 5 bases from J, with 16 bases between. Germline-derived CDR1 and CDR2 are SGHTA and FQGNSA. The CDR3 runs to 15 residues. CDR3 protein: CASSLTAGLGDEQYF. The CDR3, as DNA: TGTGCCAGCAGCTTAACGGCAGGTCTAGGGGACGAGCAGTACTTC.

Concerning this clonotype itself: A read error may be the cause here, since a much bigger clone is one base away. The V gene is TRBV7-3, the J gene TRBJ2-3, with TRBD2 identical over 10 bases. CDR1 is SGHTA, CDR2 FQGTGA, per germline. The CDR3 contains 14 residues. Germline trimming cut 6 bases from V and 7 bases from J; bases unmatched to any gene: 7. In nucleotides, the CDR3 is TGTGCCAGCAGTTCTAGCGGGGGCCCATATACGCAGTATTTT. Its translation is CASSSSGGPYTQYF.